This TCR beta chain was observed in a study of blood T cell repertoires in COVID-19 (dated by TCRdb to 2019 to 2021). For the wider study: Samples covering the acute and convalescent phases of COVID-19 were provided by collaborators in the United States, Italy and Spain. Sample metadata almost always included a de-identified subject ID, COVID-19 status, age in years and sex. Samples came from the ongoing ImmuneRACE study (first 160 participants) plus 1,254 subjects from 6 global collaborators. The repertoires were released in a freely available public database meant as a resource for research on the immune response to SARS-CoV-2. Where HLA class I and class II types were available, the types were taken from metadata supplied by the sample provider, not from assay-based typing. The prospective study material was composed of cDNA or gDNA derived from T cells, B-cell-depleted T cells, or PBMCs. Deeply sampled blood TCRbeta repertoires from subjects exposed to, actively infected with, or recovered from COVID-19 were included in the dataset.

General conclusions and limits of the study: How much clinical and demographic metadata was included differed by source and by participant, and the metadata was provided uncurated.

One collaborating source in Seattle enrolled patients during active infection and followed them longitudinally through the course of disease. Each collaborating institution followed its own protocols to collect whole blood in K2EDTA tubes. For TCRbeta analysis, collaborators shipped samples in one of three forms: frozen whole blood, isolated PBMCs, or DNA extracted from either of those sample types. TCRbeta CDR3 regions were amplified from genomic DNA by means of the immunoSEQ Assay, a bias-controlled multiplex PCR. The source study handled its data this way. Within the assay, amplification of reference gene primers was used to estimate how many nucleated cells each sample contained. Sequence reads were collapsed and filtered to measure the absolute abundance of every unique TCRbeta CDR3 rearrangement. For each sample, productive Simpson clonality was calculated as the square root of Simpson's diversity index over productive rearrangements. As stored in TCRdb, this immuneACCESS dataset retains in-frame rearrangements with V and J assigned. A fraction of the clones does not appear; measured against another copy, unresolved V genes explain less than half of the discrepancy, and the remainder lacks a known reason. Clonal size and the V and J genes are those of that table, whereas D and trimming came from the DNA. The sample includes around 260,000 clones, with around 81% observed a single time. The ten biggest clones cover 15% to 17% of the sample.

From the cysteine through the phenylalanine, the CDR3 covers 17 amino acids. Only the CDR3 region is kept as DNA, spanning 51 bases read in frame from base 1. From V the trimming removes 2 bases and from J it removes 0 bases, while the gene matches leave 8 bases of the junction unaccounted for. From the germline V gene, CDR1 is MGHRA and CDR2 is YSYEKL. Worth noting for this clone: Its specific antigen is unknown. No base-level quality is on record; no much larger clone is a single base apart.

The clonotype originates from a person aged 70 to 85 with COVID-19, enrolled during active disease. Specimen: peripheral blood. Rearrangement joined TRBV4-1 to TRBJ2-3, and 7 junction bases match TRBD2. DNA sequence: TGCGCCAGCAGCCAAACTCCGCTAGCGGTTAGCACAGATACGCAGTATTTT. This gives the protein CASSQTPLAVSTDTQYF.